Listed here are 29 T cell receptor beta chains from one sample, sequenced in a study of cytomegalovirus exposure and HLA in healthy donors. The PCR was carried out with 60 Vbeta primers and 13 Jbeta primers. TCRdb's table, derived via immunoSEQ multiplex PCR, lists solely in-frame clones and lacks some. The repertoire holds roughly 61,000 clones, with about 84% as singletons. What was sequenced was PBMCs. The receptors shown here come from a male donor in good health and CMV-seronegative.

This clone was seen just once. This chain connects TRBV4-1 to TRBJ2-2; 8 nucleotides align to TRBD1. Unmatched junction bases numbered 9, after V lost 6 bases and J lost 0 bases. CDR1 MGHRA and CDR2 YSYEKL come from the germline V gene. CDR3 size: 17 residues. CDR3: CASRGHGQGANTGELFF. The CDR3, as DNA: TGCGCCAGCAGGGGCCACGGACAGGGAGCGAACACCGGGGAGCTGTTTTTT.

The CDR3 protein is CASSLQGDHHTQYF. Here the CDR3 DNA reads TGTGCCAGCAGCTTACAGGGGGACCACCATACGCAGTATTTT. The V and J genes are TRBV7-2 and TRBJ2-3; 7 bases are a match to TRBD1. This CDR3 contains 14 residues. CDR1 and CDR2 (germline): SGHTA, FQGNSA. V was clipped by 2 bases and J by 7 bases; unmatched bases: 6.

The V call is TRBV27, the J call TRBJ1-1; 7 bases line up with TRBD1. The V gene end was trimmed by 7 bases and the J gene end by 2 bases; junction bases not matched to a gene: 10. Germline values: CDR1 MNHEY, CDR2 SMNVEV (reference sequence). The CDR3 runs to 15 residues. CDR3 region: CASTLTGQTNTEAFF. The DNA for the CDR3 is TGTGCCAGCACCCTTACGGGACAGACTAACACTGAAGCTTTCTTT.

The J gene is TRBJ2-6, the V gene TRBV5-5; D remains unclear. The CDR3 is 18 amino acids. The germline V gene encodes CDR1 SGHKS and CDR2 YYEKEE (reference sequence). With 0 bases removed from V and 1 base from J, the gap between germline ends came to 14 bases. For the CDR3, the DNA is TGTGCCAGCAGCTTGGCGGTTATCGGGTTTTCTGGGGCCAACGTCCTGACTTTC. Its protein product is CASSLAVIGFSGANVLTF.

The V call is TRBV7-6, the J call TRBJ2-7, with D maybe TRBD1 (5 bases). The germline CDR1 and CDR2 sequences are SGHVS and FNYEAQ. The V end lost 2 bases, the J end lost 2 bases, and 7 bases lay between the germline ends. The CDR3 runs to 13 residues. The CDR3 loop is CASSLRQPYEQYF. CDR3 nucleotide sequence: TGTGCCAGCAGCTTAAGACAGCCCTACGAGCAGTACTTC.

A single count supports this clone. The chain combines TRBV9 with TRBJ1-2; 9 positions agree with TRBD1. Germline assignment: CDR1 SGDLS and CDR2 YYNGEE. The J segment lost 6 bases and the V segment lost 2 bases, leaving 2 bases of the junction unmatched. The CDR3 is 13 residues long. The CDR3: CASSVRTGDGYTF. CDR3 in DNA: TGTGCCAGCAGCGTCCGGACAGGGGATGGCTACACCTTC.

This sequence joins TRBV27 and TRBJ1-6; D possibly corresponds to TRBD1 (6 bases). Trimming removed 7 bases from V and 6 bases from J, with 13 bases in between. Per the germline V gene, CDR1 is MNHEY and CDR2 is SMNVEV (reference sequence). There are 14 residues in the CDR3. The CDR3 reads CASTEDSINSPLHF. CDR3 nucleotides: TGTGCCAGCACCGAGGACAGTATTAATTCACCCCTCCACTTT.

This clone was observed once. The CDR3 nucleotides read TGCGCCAGCAGCGCCGTGGACGGGGATGAAAAACTGTTTTTT. Encoded protein: CASSAVDGDEKLFF. The rearrangement links TRBV5-1 to TRBJ1-4, with D unclear. Trimming removed 4 bases at V and 6 bases at J, with 13 bases between. This CDR3 region has 14 residues. The V gene's germline CDR1 is SGHRS and CDR2 YFSETQ.

This clone came up a few times. The chain links TRBV10-3 to TRBJ1-1, with 7 bases matching TRBD1. Germline V CDR1 and CDR2: ENHRY, SYGVKD. Trimming removed 3 bases from V and 0 bases from J; junction bases left unmatched: 4. The CDR3 has 15 residues. CDR3 DNA: TGTGCCATCAGTGAAACGACAGGGATGAACACTGAAGCTTTCTTT. Translation: CAISETTGMNTEAFF.

The chain joins TRBV30 to TRBJ1-4; 9 bases agree with TRBD1. The CDR3 loop spans 13 amino acids. With V trimmed by 4 bases and J by 8 bases, 5 bases remained unmatched. Germline-derived CDR1 and CDR2 are GTSNPN and SVGIG (reference sequence). The CDR3 coding sequence is TGTGCCTGGACGGGACAGGGCGACGAAAAACTGTTTTTT. Amino acids: CAWTGQGDEKLFF.

The CDR3, as DNA: TGTGCCAGCAGTGACGGGATTAGCAATCAGCCCCAGCATTTT. Translating it yields CASSDGISNQPQHF. This chain connects TRBV4-2 to TRBJ1-5; no definite D call. Trimming left V 6 bases short and J 0 bases short, with 9 bases between. There are 14 residues in the CDR3. CDR1 and CDR2 (germline): LGHNA, YNFKEQ.

The gene calls are TRBV11-3 and TRBJ2-2, with D uncertain. This CDR3 region has 13 residues. Germline V gives CDR1 SGHNT, CDR2 YENEEA. V was pared by 4 bases and J by 0 bases, with 3 bases between. CDR3 nucleotide sequence: TGTGCCAGCAGCTCAACGAACACCGGGGAGCTGTTTTTT. This sequence encodes CASSSTNTGELFF.

The chain combines TRBV2 with TRBJ1-5, with D possibly TRBD1 on 6 matching bases. Trimming cost V 5 bases and J 6 bases, with 14 bases left between them. Germline loops: CDR1 SNHLY, CDR2 FYNNEI. The CDR3 is 14 amino acids. CDR3 coding DNA: TGTGCCAGCAGTCAGGACAGAAACACTCAGCCCCAGCATTTT. Protein product: CASSQDRNTQPQHF.

This chain uses TRBV12-5 with TRBJ2-3, with 10 positions matching TRBD2. The V segment lost 9 bases and the J segment 4 bases; nucleotides outside the gene matches: 13. Germline V gene data show CDR1 as LGHNT and CDR2 as FRNRAP. This CDR3 spans 16 amino acids. The CDR3 loop is CASLTTLSGGADTQYF. The CDR3 DNA reads TGTGCTAGCCTTACCACTTTAAGCGGGGGGGCAGATACGCAGTATTTT. The complete variable domain, with remaining parts taken from reference TRBV12-5 and TRBJ2-3, reads DARVTQTPRHKVTEMGQEVTMRCQPILGHNTVFWYRQTMMQGLELLAYFRNRAPLDDSGMPKDRFSAEMPDATLATLKIQPSEPRDSAVYFCASLTTLSGGADTQYFGPGTRLTVL.

The count of this clone is one. The V and J genes are TRBV5-8 and TRBJ2-3; a possible D gene is TRBD2 (6 bases). CDR1 SGHTS and CDR2 YDEGEE come from the germline V gene. The CDR3 totals 17 residues. V was trimmed by 3 bases and J by 0 bases, leaving 17 bases between them. CDR3: CASSSRVAEPSTDTQYF. The CDR3 nucleotides are TGTGCCAGCAGCTCCAGGGTAGCGGAGCCTAGCACAGATACGCAGTATTTT.

This clone was picked up a small number of times. V gene TRBV29-1 combines with J gene TRBJ2-1; a weak D match, TRBD2 (6 bases). Between the trimmed V and J ends, which lost 8 bases and 4 bases, there was a span of 12 bases. CDR3 length: 12 residues. Germline values: CDR1 SQVTM, CDR2 ANQGSEA. DNA of the CDR3: TGCAGCCTCAGGAGGGGATACAATGAGCAGTTCTTC. It translates to CSLRRGYNEQFF.

V gene TRBV30 combines with J gene TRBJ2-5, with a weak D call TRBD1 (6 bases). The germline V and J ends were trimmed by 3 bases and 5 bases, with 19 bases remaining between them. In germline, CDR1 is GTSNPN, CDR2 SVGIG (reference sequence). The CDR3 length is 15 residues. The CDR3 coding sequence is TGTGCCTGGAGGGTACAGGGAAGCGTCTCCGAGACCCAGTACTTC. Translation gives CAWRVQGSVSETQYF. The full variable domain, with the rest looked up from reference TRBV30 and TRBJ2-5, is SQTIHQWPATLVQPVGSPLSLECTVEGTSNPNLYWYRQAAGRGLQLLFYSVGIGQISSEVPQNLSASRPQDRQFILSSKKLLLSDSGFYLCAWRVQGSVSETQYFGPGTRLLVL.

The V and J genes are TRBV4-1 and TRBJ2-1; 8 bases align to TRBD1. CDR1 is MGHRA, CDR2 YSYEKL, per germline. The CDR3 sequence is 14 residues long. The V segment lost 4 bases and the J segment 12 bases; nucleotides outside the gene matches: 11. The CDR3 coding sequence is TGCGCCAGCAGCCGCCCAGGGGGCCCCGCGAGGCAGTTCTTC. Translating gives CASSRPGGPARQFF.

This clone showed up just a few times. This rearrangement joins TRBV19 to TRBJ2-5; a possible D gene is TRBD1 (7 bases). There are 13 residues in the CDR3. CDR1 and CDR2 (germline): LNHDA, SQIVND (reference sequence). Trimming cost V 5 bases and J 4 bases, with 11 bases left between them. In DNA form, the CDR3 reads TGTGCCAGTAGTCAGGGGGGAAGAGAGACCCAGTACTTC. Amino acids: CASSQGGRETQYF.

The genes are TRBV7-3 and TRBJ1-1, with unresolved D. Germline-derived CDR1 and CDR2 are SGHTA and FQGTGA. V lost 5 bases to trimming and J lost 1 base, with 8 bases between them. There are 13 residues in the CDR3. The CDR3 spells CASSPSPNTEAFF. Here the CDR3 DNA reads TGTGCCAGCAGCCCGAGCCCGAACACTGAAGCTTTCTTT.

The genes are TRBV2 and TRBJ2-7; the match to TRBD1 covers 7 bases. Germline V gene sequence: CDR1 SNHLY, CDR2 FYNNEI. This CDR3 contains 16 residues. V lost 3 bases to trimming and J lost 1 base; unmatched junction nucleotides: 9. CDR3 nucleotide sequence: TGTGCCAGCAGTGAGTTCATAGACAGGGCGTCCTACGAGCAGTACTTC. Translating it yields CASSEFIDRASYEQYF.

The chain has TRBV4-1 and TRBJ2-3; 7 bases match TRBD1. Germline V lookup: CDR1 MGHRA, CDR2 YSYEKL. The CDR3 spans 17 residues. V dropped 4 bases and J dropped 2; count of bases not matched to a gene: 12. The CDR3 bases are TGCGCCAGCAGCCCCGTTCCTGGGCAGGGGGACACAGATACGCAGTATTTT. This sequence encodes CASSPVPGQGDTDTQYF.

The chain has TRBV5-1 and TRBJ2-1; maybe TRBD1 (6 bases). V gave up 4 bases and J gave up 0 bases, with 14 bases separating them. The CDR3 is made up of 16 amino acids. Germline CDR1 and CDR2: SGHRS and YFSETQ. The CDR3 DNA reads TGCGCCAGCAGCCCTTCGACAGGCAACTCCTACAATGAGCAGTTCTTC. Translation: CASSPSTGNSYNEQFF.

V is TRBV5-4 and J is TRBJ2-3; D remains unclear. Trimming stripped 1 base from V and 5 bases from J, with 5 bases between. Per germline, CDR1 SGHNT and CDR2 YYREEE (reference sequence). This CDR3 contains 12 residues. CDR3 loop: CASSLSIDTQYF. DNA of the CDR3: TGTGCCAGCAGCTTGTCTATAGATACGCAGTATTTT.

This chain links TRBV25-1 with TRBJ1-2; the D gene is possibly TRBD1 (6 bases). This CDR3 has 15 residues. V lost 0 bases and J 4 bases, leaving 12 bases between the germline ends. CDR1 MGHDK and CDR2 SYGVNS come from the germline V gene. DNA of the CDR3: TGTGCCAGCAGTGAATATGGGACACAGGTCTATGGCTACACCTTC. It translates to CASSEYGTQVYGYTF.

The CDR3 sequence: CASSLDGTGGTDTQYF. The CDR3 DNA reads TGTGCCAGCAGCTTAGATGGGACAGGGGGCACAGATACGCAGTATTTT. The chain is built from TRBV7-2 and TRBJ2-3, with 10 bases fitting TRBD1. The CDR3 totals 16 residues. With 1 base clipped from V and 1 base from J, the junction kept 2 bases outside the gene matches. CDR1 is SGHTA, CDR2 FQGNSA, per germline.

The chain uses TRBV6-5 and TRBJ2-1; D uncertain. The germline V and J ends were trimmed by 6 bases and 8 bases, with 17 bases remaining between them. The CDR3 is 14 amino acids. Germline assignment: CDR1 MNHEY and CDR2 SVGAGI. The CDR3 DNA is TGTGCCAGCAGACCGCCGGTGTCGGTGGATGAGCAGTTCTTC. Its protein is CASRPPVSVDEQFF.

Judged by abundance, this clone is medium-sized (0.01 to 0.1%). In DNA form, the CDR3 reads TGCGCCAGCAGCCGCTCCACTAGCGGGGATTACAATGAGCAGTTCTTC. It specifies CASSRSTSGDYNEQFF. The chain combines TRBV4-3 with TRBJ2-1, with 10 bases lining up with TRBD2. This CDR3 spans 16 amino acids. Trimming took 4 bases from V and 4 from J; bases not matched to a gene: 7. Germline CDR1 is LGHNA and CDR2 is YSLEER.

The chain carries TRBV7-2 and TRBJ1-5; TRBD1 matches at 7 bases. Germline CDR1 SGHTA, CDR2 FQGNSA. V shed 5 bases and J 6 bases; nucleotides not matched to a gene: 13. The CDR3 totals 16 residues. The CDR3 region has the DNA TGTGCCAGCAGCCCTGGGACAGCTTCCCCAACTCAGCCCCAGCATTTT. As protein: CASSPGTASPTQPQHF.